This T cell receptor beta chain was profiled in a study of T cells after yellow fever vaccination. This clonotype has only a few counts. Trimming at V came to 3 bases and at J to 0 bases, leaving 7 bases not matched to a gene. CDR1 KGHDR and CDR2 SFDVKD come from the germline V gene. This CDR3 has 17 residues. Each CDR3 protein gets one entry after TCRdb re-called the 5' RACE reads with MiXCR. The repertoire holds 300,000 to 400,000 distinct CDR3 sequences, with about an eighth as singletons. The starting material was CD4+ T cells sorted from PBMCs, obtained 15 days after the yellow fever booster vaccination. This clonotype was obtained from a man between 18 and 35 years old who received the YFV17D yellow fever vaccine. This chain links TRBV24-1 with TRBJ1-3, with TRBD1 identical over 7 bases. CDR3 coding DNA: TGTGCCACCAGTGATCACCGGACAGGTAGCTCTGGAAACACCATATATTTT. Protein: CATSDHRTGSSGNTIYF.